This T cell receptor (beta chain) emerged from a study of vaccination effects on CD4 cells after COVID-19 (dated by TCRdb to between 2021 and 2022). About the study as a whole: To identify antigen-specific CD4+ T cell clonotypes by their expansion, the ViraFEST assay first stimulated PBMC with viral peptide pools and then applied TCR sequencing. Post-vaccine samples across the study were collected a median of 72 days after the second dose, with a range of 14 to 241. Each well held over 1.5 million PBMC cultured in IMDM containing approximately 5.3% human AB serum, roughly 9.6 IU/ml IL-2 and gentamicin, along with approximately 10 ug/ml peptides. SARS-CoV-2 spike-specific CD4+ TCR repertoires were compared before and after mRNA vaccination in COVID-19 convalescent patients and in infection-naive vaccine recipients. Altogether, roughly 10 COVID-19 convalescent patients and several SARS-CoV-2-naive healthy vaccine recipients made up the full study. Cultures from other donors in the study were sequenced with the Oncomine TCR Beta short-read assay on an Illumina iSeq 100. The paper as a whole reports these results and caveats: Among healthy vaccine recipients, nearly all vaccine-induced clones were SARS-CoV-2 mono-reactive, and only 1 of 255 was cross-reactive with common cold coronaviruses. Clones induced by infection and clones induced by vaccination both contracted markedly at late timepoints after vaccination, which fits with T cell responses waning over time. Limitations of the study were the small number of convalescent patients and the absence of early post-infection timepoints.

V and J are truncated by 0 bases and 5 bases respectively, leaving an intervening sequence of 19 bases. The CDR3 holds 17 amino acids from the cysteine to the phenylalanine. Just the 51-base CDR3 DNA is kept, in frame starting at base 1. Looking up the germline V gene yields CDR1 SGHRS and CDR2 YFSETQ. After less than eleven days of culture, CD4+ T cells were isolated with the EasySep CD4+ T cell isolation kit. Each participant received two doses of an mRNA SARS-CoV-2 vaccine, either BNT162b2 or mRNA-1273. Healthy vaccine recipients had no prior SARS-CoV-2 infection, confirmed by negative nucleocapsid antibodies before and after vaccination. Half of the culture medium was replaced with fresh IL-2-containing medium on days 3 and 7. Unless otherwise noted, each peptide stimulation condition was cultured in triplicate wells. Using Ficoll-Paque Plus gradient centrifugation, PBMC were separated from whole blood and then either used fresh or cryopreserved at -140C. The QIAamp micro DNA kit was used to extract genomic DNA from the cultured CD4+ T cells.

Comments on this clone: Its cognate antigen has yet to be identified. No clone much larger than this one lies a single base away; base qualities are absent.

The method was the immunoSEQ multiplex PCR assay. TCR beta CDR3 sequencing was performed on DNA from the cultured, isolated CD4+ T cells. The study's processing was this. The analysis removed non-productive TCR sequences, trimmed reads to the CDR3 region, and retained only CDR3s that were 7 or more amino acids long. Antigen-specific clonotypes were identified using the MANAFEST web app by comparison of expansion in peptide wells against reference cultures. For clones to be considered positive, expansion at FDR<0.05 versus reference and all other wells, an odds ratio above 5, and a frequency above 0.1% in two replicate wells were required. A clonotype was defined as cross-reactive if the clonotype was significantly expanded both in SARS-CoV-2 spike wells and in at least one common cold coronavirus spike condition. CDR3 similarity was assessed by Levenshtein distance with the stringdist R package, and unrooted trees were built with ape in R 3.6.1. This immuneACCESS table, as held by TCRdb, lists in-frame sequences with V and J called but not all clones. Of the missing ones, under half trace to an unresolved V gene in checked studies; the others have no known cause. Clone size and the V and J calls come from that table; the DNA yielded D and trimming. This sample is represented by around 66,000 clones; 74% of them were singletons. Roughly 2% of the sample is taken by the ten largest.

The sequences come from CD4+ T cells from PBMCs cultured without peptide, collected after COVID-19 vaccination. The TCR comes from a human donor who received a COVID-19 vaccine. The rearranged segments are TRBV5-1 and TRBJ2-3; TRBD2 is perhaps the D gene, given 7 matching bases. The CDR3 region has the sequence CASSLVGGGPAQDTQYF. The bases read TGCGCCAGCAGCTTGGTTGGGGGGGGGCCGGCACAAGATACGCAGTATTTT.